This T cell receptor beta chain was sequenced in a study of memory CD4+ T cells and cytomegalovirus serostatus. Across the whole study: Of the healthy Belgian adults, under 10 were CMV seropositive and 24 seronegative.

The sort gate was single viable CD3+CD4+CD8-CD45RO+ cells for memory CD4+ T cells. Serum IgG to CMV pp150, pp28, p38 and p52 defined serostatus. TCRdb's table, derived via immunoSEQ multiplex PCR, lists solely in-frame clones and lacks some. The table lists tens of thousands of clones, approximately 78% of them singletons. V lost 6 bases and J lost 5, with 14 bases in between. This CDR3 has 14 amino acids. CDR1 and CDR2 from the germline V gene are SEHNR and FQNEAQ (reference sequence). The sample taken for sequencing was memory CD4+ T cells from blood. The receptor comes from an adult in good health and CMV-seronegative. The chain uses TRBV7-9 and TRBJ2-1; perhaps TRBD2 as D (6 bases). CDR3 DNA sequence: TGTGCCAGCAGGTTGCGGGGCCCAAACAATGAGCAGTTCTTC. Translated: CASRLRGPNNEQFF.